This TCR beta chain was documented in a study of T cell responses to AZD1222 COVID-19 vaccine. Points on this clone: The antigen is undetermined.

Notes on the study in general: The reported proportion of spike-specific TCRs targeting unmutated variant regions was nearly half. The sample set comprised mostly white British donors with more females, and clonal diversity was possibly underestimated. Recipients of two AZD1222 doses showed rising Spike-specific TCR breadth and depth. CD4 TCRs covered the whole spike, strongest at regions 160-218 and 743-854.

This CDR3 region has 15 residues. Germline CDR1 reads KGHSH; CDR2 reads LQKENI. Between the trimmed V and J ends, which lost 6 bases and 0 bases, there was a span of 14 bases. TCRdb's table, derived via immunoSEQ multiplex PCR, lists solely in-frame clones and lacks some. The sample comprises under 200,000 clones, more than 80% of which are singletons, and approximately 4% rests with the top ten. The chain couples TRBV18 to TRBJ1-1; D might be TRBD1 (5 bases). The sample here was peripheral blood, taken on day 0 of AZD1222 vaccination. This clonotype was obtained from an adult in good health. In nucleotides, the CDR3 is TGTGCCAGCTCCCCTTGGGGGGAGATGAACACTGAAGCTTTCTTT. Its protein product is CASSPWGEMNTEAFF.